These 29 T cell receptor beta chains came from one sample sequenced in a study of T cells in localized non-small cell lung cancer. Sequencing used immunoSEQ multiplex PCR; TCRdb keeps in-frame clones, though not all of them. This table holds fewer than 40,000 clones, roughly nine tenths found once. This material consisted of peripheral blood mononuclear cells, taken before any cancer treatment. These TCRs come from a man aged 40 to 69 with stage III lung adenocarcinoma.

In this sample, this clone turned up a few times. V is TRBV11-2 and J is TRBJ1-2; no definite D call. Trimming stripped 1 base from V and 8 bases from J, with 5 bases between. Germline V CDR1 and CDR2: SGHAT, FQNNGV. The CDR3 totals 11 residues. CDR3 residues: CASSLGGGYTF. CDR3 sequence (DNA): TGTGCCAGCAGCTTAGGTGGGGGCTACACCTTC.

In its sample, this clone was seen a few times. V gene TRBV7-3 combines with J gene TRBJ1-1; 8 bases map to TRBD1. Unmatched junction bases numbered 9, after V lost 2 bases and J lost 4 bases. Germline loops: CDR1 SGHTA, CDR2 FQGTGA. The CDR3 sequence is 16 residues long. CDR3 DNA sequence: TGTGCCAGCAGCTTAGATCCCAGGGGGCAGGGCACTGAAGCTTTCTTT. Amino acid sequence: CASSLDPRGQGTEAFF.

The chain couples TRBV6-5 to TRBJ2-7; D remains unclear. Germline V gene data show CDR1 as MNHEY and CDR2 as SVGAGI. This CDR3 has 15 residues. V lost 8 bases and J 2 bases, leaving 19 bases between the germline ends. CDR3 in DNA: TGTGCCAGCCGCCGTCAACCGCACAGAACCTACGAGCAGTACTTC. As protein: CASRRQPHRTYEQYF.

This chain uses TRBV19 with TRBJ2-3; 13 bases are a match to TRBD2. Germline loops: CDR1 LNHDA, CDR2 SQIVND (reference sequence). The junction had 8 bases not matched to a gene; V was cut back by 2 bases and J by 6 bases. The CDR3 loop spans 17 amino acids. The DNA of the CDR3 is TGTGCCAGTAGTATACGGACTAGCGGGGGAGGCCCCGATACGCAGTATTTT. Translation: CASSIRTSGGGPDTQYF.

The chain's CDR3 is CASSGDRVNEQFF. The DNA of the CDR3 is TGTGCCAGCAGCGGGGACAGGGTCAATGAGCAGTTCTTC. The genes are TRBV7-2 and TRBJ2-1, with 9 bases lining up with TRBD1. With V trimmed by 5 bases and J by 6 bases, 2 bases remained unmatched. CDR3 length: 13 amino acids. CDR1 SGHTA and CDR2 FQGNSA come from the germline V gene.

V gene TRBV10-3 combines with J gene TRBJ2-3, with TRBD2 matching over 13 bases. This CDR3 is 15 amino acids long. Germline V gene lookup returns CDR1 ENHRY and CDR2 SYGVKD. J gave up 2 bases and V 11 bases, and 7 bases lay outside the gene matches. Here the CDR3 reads CAASGTSGATDTQYF. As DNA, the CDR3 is TGTGCCGCCTCCGGGACTAGCGGGGCCACAGATACGCAGTATTTT.

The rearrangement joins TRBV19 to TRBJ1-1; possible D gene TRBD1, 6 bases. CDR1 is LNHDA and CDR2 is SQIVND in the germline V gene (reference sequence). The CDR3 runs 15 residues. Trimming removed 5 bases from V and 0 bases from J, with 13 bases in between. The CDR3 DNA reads TGTGCCAGTAGTCTTACACGGGGGCTGAACACTGAAGCTTTCTTT. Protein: CASSLTRGLNTEAFF.

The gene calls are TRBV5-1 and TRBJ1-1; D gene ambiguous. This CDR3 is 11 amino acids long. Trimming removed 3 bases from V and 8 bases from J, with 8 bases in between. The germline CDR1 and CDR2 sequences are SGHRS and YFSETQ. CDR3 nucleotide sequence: TGCGCCAGCAGCTCGATGGCCGAAGCTTTCTTT. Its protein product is CASSSMAEAFF.

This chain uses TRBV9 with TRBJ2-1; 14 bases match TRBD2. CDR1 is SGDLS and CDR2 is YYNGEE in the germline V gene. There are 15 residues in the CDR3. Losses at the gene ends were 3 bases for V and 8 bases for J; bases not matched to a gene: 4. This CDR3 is CASSGLAGGPDEQFF. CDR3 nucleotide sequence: TGTGCCAGCAGCGGACTAGCGGGGGGGCCGGATGAGCAGTTCTTC.

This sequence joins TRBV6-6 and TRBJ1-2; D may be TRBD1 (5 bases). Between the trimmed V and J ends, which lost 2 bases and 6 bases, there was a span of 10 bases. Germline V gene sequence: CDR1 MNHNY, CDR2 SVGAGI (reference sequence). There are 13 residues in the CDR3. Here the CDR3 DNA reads TGTGCCAGCAGTTACGTCGGGACCAATGGCTACACCTTC. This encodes CASSYVGTNGYTF.

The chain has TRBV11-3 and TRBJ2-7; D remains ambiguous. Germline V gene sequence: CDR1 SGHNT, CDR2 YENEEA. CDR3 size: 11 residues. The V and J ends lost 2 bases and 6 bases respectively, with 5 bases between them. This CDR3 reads CASSLLFEQYF. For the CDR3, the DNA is TGTGCCAGCAGCTTACTCTTCGAGCAGTACTTC.

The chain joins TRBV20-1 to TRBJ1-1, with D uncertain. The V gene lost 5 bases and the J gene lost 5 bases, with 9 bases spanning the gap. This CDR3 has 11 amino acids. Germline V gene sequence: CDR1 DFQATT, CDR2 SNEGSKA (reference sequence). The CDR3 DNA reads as TGCAGTGCTTTAACGATGACTGAAGCTTTCTTT. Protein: CSALTMTEAFF.

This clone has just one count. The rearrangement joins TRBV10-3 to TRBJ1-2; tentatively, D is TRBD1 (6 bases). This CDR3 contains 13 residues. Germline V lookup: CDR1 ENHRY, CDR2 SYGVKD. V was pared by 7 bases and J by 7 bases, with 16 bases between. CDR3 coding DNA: TGTGCCATCACCAAACAGGGTACAGCTGGCTACACCTTC. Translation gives CAITKQGTAGYTF.

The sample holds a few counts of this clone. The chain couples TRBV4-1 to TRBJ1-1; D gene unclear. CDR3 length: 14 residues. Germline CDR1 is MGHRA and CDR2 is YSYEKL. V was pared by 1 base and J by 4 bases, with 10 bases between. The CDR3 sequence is CASSQAGVGTEAFF. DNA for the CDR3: TGCGCCAGCAGCCAAGCTGGGGTCGGCACTGAAGCTTTCTTT.

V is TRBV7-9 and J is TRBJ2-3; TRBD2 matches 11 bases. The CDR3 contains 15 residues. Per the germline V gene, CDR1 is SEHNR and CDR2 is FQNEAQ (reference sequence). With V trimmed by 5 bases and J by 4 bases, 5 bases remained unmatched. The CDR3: CASSLTSGAADTQYF. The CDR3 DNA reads TGTGCCAGCAGCCTGACTAGCGGGGCTGCAGATACGCAGTATTTT.

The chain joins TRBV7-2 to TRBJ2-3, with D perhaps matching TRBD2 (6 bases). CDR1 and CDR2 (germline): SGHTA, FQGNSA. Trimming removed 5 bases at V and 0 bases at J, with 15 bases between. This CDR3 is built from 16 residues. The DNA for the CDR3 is TGTGCCAGCAGCCCCAGGCCCGGGACTAGCACAGATACGCAGTATTTT. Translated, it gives CASSPRPGTSTDTQYF.

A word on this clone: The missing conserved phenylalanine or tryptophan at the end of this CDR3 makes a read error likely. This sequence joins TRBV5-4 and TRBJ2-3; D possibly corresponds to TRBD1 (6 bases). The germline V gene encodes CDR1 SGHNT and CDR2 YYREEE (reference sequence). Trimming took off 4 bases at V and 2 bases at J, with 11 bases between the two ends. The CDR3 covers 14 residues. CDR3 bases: TGTGCCAGCAGCGGGACACAGACCACAGATACGCAGTATCTT. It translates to CASSGTQTTDTQYL.

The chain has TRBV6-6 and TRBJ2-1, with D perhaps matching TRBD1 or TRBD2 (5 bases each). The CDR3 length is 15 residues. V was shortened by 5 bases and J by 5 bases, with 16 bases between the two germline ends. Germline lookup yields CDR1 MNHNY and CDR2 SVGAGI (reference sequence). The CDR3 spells CASSPTGGLNNEQFF. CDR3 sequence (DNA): TGTGCCAGCAGTCCTACAGGAGGCCTTAACAATGAGCAGTTCTTC.

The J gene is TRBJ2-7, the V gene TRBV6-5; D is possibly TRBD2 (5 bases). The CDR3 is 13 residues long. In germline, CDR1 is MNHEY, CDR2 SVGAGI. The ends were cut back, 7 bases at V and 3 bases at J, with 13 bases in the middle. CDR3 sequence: CASTRSGYYEQYF. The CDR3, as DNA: TGTGCCAGCACACGGAGCGGCTACTACGAGCAGTACTTC.

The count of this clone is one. CDR3 sequence: CAISDRGGETQYF. Here the CDR3 DNA reads TGTGCCATCAGTGACAGGGGTGGAGAGACCCAGTACTTC. V gene TRBV10-3 combines with J gene TRBJ2-5, with TRBD1 as a possible D gene (6 bases). V was trimmed by 3 bases and J by 4 bases, leaving 9 bases between them. Germline values: CDR1 ENHRY, CDR2 SYGVKD. The CDR3 sequence is 13 residues long.

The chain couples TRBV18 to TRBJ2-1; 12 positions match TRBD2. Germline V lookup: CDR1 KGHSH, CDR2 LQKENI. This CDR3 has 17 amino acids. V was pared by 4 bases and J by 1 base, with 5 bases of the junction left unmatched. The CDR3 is CASSRSSGGASYNEQFF. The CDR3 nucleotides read TGTGCCAGCTCACGCTCTAGCGGGGGGGCATCCTACAATGAGCAGTTCTTC.

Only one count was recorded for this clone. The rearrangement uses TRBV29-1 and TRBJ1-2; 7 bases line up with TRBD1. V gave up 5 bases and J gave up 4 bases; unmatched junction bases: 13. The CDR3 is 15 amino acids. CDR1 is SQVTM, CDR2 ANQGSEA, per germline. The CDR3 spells CSVYHRGQRGYGYTF. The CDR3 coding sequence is TGCAGCGTTTATCATAGGGGGCAACGGGGCTATGGCTACACCTTC.

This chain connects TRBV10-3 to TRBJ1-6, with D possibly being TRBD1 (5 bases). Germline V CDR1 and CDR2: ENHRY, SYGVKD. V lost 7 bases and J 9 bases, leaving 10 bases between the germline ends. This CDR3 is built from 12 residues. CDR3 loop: CAIKGPGSPLHF. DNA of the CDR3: TGTGCCATCAAGGGGCCGGGTTCACCCCTCCACTTT.

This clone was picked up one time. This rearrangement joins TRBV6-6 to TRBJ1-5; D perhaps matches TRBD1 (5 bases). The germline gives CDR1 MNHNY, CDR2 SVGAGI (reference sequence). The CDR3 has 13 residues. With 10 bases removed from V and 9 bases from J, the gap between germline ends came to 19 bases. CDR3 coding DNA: TGTGCCACTGCTAGGGGCGAAGGGCGGCCCCAGCATTTT. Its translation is CATARGEGRPQHF.

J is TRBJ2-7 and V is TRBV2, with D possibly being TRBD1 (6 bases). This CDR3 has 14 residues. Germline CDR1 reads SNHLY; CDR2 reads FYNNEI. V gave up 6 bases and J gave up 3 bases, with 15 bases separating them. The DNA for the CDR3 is TGTGCCAGCAGAGTACAGGGTCCCATCTACGAGCAGTACTTC. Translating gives CASRVQGPIYEQYF.

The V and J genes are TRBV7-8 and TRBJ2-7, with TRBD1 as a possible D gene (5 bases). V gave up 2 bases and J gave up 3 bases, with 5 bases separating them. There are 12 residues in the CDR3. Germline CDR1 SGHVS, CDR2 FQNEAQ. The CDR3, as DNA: TGTGCCAGCAGCTTACAGGGCTACGAGCAGTACTTC. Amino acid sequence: CASSLQGYEQYF. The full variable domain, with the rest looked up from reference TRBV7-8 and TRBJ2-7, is GAGVSQSPRYKVAKRGQDVALRCDPISGHVSLFWYQQALGQGPEFLTYFQNEAQLDKSGLPSDRFFAERPEGSVSTLKIQRTQQEDSAVYLCASSLQGYEQYFGPGTRLTVT.

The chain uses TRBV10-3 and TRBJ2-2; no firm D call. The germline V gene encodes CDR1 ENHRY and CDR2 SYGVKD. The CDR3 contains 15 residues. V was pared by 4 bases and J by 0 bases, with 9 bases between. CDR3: CAISAHPANTGELFF. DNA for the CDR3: TGTGCCATCAGTGCTCACCCCGCGAACACCGGGGAGCTGTTTTTT.

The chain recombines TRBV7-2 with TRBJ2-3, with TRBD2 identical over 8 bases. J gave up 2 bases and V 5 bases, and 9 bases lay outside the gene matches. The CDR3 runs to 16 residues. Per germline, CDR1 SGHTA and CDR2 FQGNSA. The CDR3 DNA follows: TGTGCCAGCAGCGGAGGGCGACTAGCGATCACAGATACGCAGTATTTT. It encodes CASSGGRLAITDTQYF.

In nucleotides, the CDR3 is TGTGCCAGCAGTCGTATTGACAGGGACCAAGAGACCCAGTACTTC. As protein: CASSRIDRDQETQYF. The rearrangement links TRBV13 to TRBJ2-5; 7 bases align to TRBD1. V lost 6 bases, J lost 0 bases, and 7 bases stayed unmatched. This CDR3 has 15 residues. Germline V CDR1 and CDR2: PRHDT, FYEKMQ (reference sequence).